The clone carrying this T cell receptor beta chain was found many times. The data belong to a study of identical twins. One entry per CDR3 protein results from TCRdb running MiXCR on the 5' RACE reads. The sample includes 200,000 to 250,000 distinct CDR3 sequences, around 7% of them seen just once. Separately, the same data were catalogued under a study of yellow fever vaccine responses in identical twins.

The source material was memory (CD45RO+) T cells sorted from blood. This TCR derives from a woman under 30 in good health.

The CDR3 nucleotides are TGTGCCAGCAGTTTCTTGGGGGCAGGAAGCAATCAGCCCCAGCATTTT. This translates into CASSFLGAGSNQPQHF. The rearrangement links TRBV12-3 or TRBV12-4 to TRBJ1-5, with a possible D match to TRBD1 (6 bases). Trimming removed 3 bases at V and 1 base at J, with 13 bases between. CDR3 length: 16 residues.